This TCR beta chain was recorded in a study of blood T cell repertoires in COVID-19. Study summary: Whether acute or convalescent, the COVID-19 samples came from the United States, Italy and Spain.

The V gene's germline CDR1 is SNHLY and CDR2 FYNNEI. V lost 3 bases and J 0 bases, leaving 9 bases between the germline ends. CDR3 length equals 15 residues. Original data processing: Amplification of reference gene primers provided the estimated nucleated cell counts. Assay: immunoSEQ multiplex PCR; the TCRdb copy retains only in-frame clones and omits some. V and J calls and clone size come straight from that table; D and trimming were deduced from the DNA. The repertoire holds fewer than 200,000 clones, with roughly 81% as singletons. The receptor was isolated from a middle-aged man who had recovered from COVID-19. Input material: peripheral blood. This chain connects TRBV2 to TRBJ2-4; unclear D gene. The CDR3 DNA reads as TGTGCCAGCAGTGATGCAGGTCTAGCCAAAAACATTCAGTACTTC. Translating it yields CASSDAGLAKNIQYF.